This is a list of T cell receptor beta chains from one sample in a study of response to subunit inactivated influenza vaccine. TCRdb processed the RT-PCR reads anew with MiXCR; each CDR3 protein has one entry. The table lists about 780,000 distinct CDR3 sequences, under 20% of them singletons. The sample here was PBMCs from blood, taken 4 to 6 days after vaccination. The source of these receptors is a middle-aged man who received an inactivated influenza vaccine. CDR3s include the opening cysteine and the closing phenylalanine or tryptophan. A D gene is named only where the DNA matches it firmly. Where a row states a size, it is once, few, many or the class of an expanded clone; other rows omit it.

NA	13	TRBV28	NA	TRBJ2-7	CASSSLGDYEQYF	TGTGCCAGCAGTTCATTGGGAGACTACGAGCAGTACTTC
NA	12	TRBV20-1	NA	TRBJ2-5	CTAPGSVETQYF	TGCACTGCTCCAGGTTCGGTGGAGACCCAGTACTTC
TRBD1	15	TRBV5-1	NA	TRBJ2-5	CASSLAQGIGETQYF	TGCGCCAGCAGCTTGGCACAGGGGATTGGGGAGACCCAGTACTTC
NA	16	TRBV2	few	TRBJ2-1	CASSESRAGPYNEQFF	TGTGCCAGCAGTGAGTCGAGGGCAGGACCCTACAATGAGCAGTTCTTC
NA	13	TRBV5-1	many	TRBJ2-7	CASSLDSTYEQYF	TGTGCCAGCAGTTTAGACAGCACCTACGAGCAGTACTTC
NA	13	TRBV12-3/TRBV12-4	few	TRBJ1-4	CASSFRTNEKLFF	TGTGCCAGCAGTTTCCGGACCAATGAAAAACTGTTTTTT
NA	15	TRBV12-3/TRBV12-4	NA	TRBJ2-7	CASSPSGVRVYEQYF	TGTGCCAGCAGTCCCTCCGGCGTGCGGGTCTACGAGCAGTACTTC
TRBD1	19	TRBV11-1	NA	TRBJ2-6	CASSPGTGGTYSGANVLTF	TGTGCCAGCAGCCCGGGGACAGGGGGCACCTACTCTGGGGCCAACGTCCTGACTTTC
NA	15	TRBV7-9	NA	TRBJ1-5	CASSSGAGSNQPQHF	TGTGCCAGCAGCTCCGGAGCCGGTAGCAATCAGCCCCAGCATTTT
TRBD2	16	TRBV4-3	many	TRBJ2-1	CASSRAGGTLYNEQFF	TGCGCCAGCAGCCGTGCCGGGGGGACGCTCTACAATGAGCAGTTCTTC
TRBD2	17	TRBV20-1	few	TRBJ2-4	CSARDNSGSLAKNIQYF	TGCAGTGCTAGAGATAATAGCGGGTCTCTAGCCAAAAACATTCAGTACTTC
NA	19	TRBV24-1	many	TRBJ2-1	CATSDLASGWQGSVNEQFF	TGTGCCACCAGTGATCTCGCTTCGGGTTGGCAGGGGAGTGTCAATGAGCAGTTCTTC
NA	17	TRBV5-1	few	TRBJ2-1	CASSLSPTGISYNEQFF	TGCGCCAGCAGCTTGTCCCCTACAGGGATCTCCTACAATGAGCAGTTCTTC
NA	14	TRBV20-1	few	TRBJ1-5	CSARGRDINQPQHF	TGCAGTGCTAGAGGCCGGGACATCAATCAGCCCCAGCATTTT
NA	13	TRBV12-3/TRBV12-4	NA	TRBJ1-2	CASSLGLIYGYTF	TGTGCCAGCAGTTTGGGACTGATCTATGGCTACACCTTC
TRBD1	13	TRBV5-1	few	TRBJ1-4	CASSLRDRGKLFF	TGCGCCAGCAGCCTCCGGGACAGAGGAAAACTGTTTTTT
NA	17	TRBV5-1	NA	TRBJ2-2	CASSLPLTGKWAGELFF	TGCGCCAGCAGCTTACCCTTAACAGGGAAGTGGGCCGGGGAGCTGTTTTTT
NA	16	TRBV5-6	NA	TRBJ2-6	CASSLGAGAGANVLTF	TGTGCCAGCAGCTTGGGGGCAGGGGCTGGGGCCAACGTCCTGACTTTC
NA	14	TRBV7-6	NA	TRBJ2-2	CASSLSVFTGELFF	TGTGCCAGCAGCTTATCGGTGTTCACCGGGGAGCTGTTTTTT
NA	16	TRBV21-1	NA	TRBJ2-1	CASSKGNRDTYNEQFF	TGTGCCAGCAGCAAAGGAAACAGGGATACCTACAATGAGCAGTTCTTC
NA	13	TRBV7-9	few	TRBJ1-1	CAGSKGMNTEAFF	TGTGCCGGCTCGAAGGGAATGAACACTGAAGCTTTCTTT
NA	16	TRBV7-2	few	TRBJ2-5	CASSRQGGAPGETQYF	TGTGCCAGCAGCCGCCAGGGGGGGGCGCCCGGGGAGACCCAGTACTTC
TRBD2	15	TRBV7-9	many	TRBJ2-5	CASSPPGGAGETQYF	TGTGCCAGCAGCCCCCCGGGGGGGGCCGGAGAGACCCAGTACTTC
NA	14	TRBV12-3/TRBV12-4	NA	TRBJ1-5	CASSLAEVNQPQHF	TGTGCCAGCAGTTTGGCAGAGGTCAATCAGCCCCAGCATTTT
TRBD2	14	TRBV7-2	NA	TRBJ2-7	CASSYVASGSLQYF	TGTGCCAGCAGCTACGTAGCTAGCGGGAGCCTGCAGTACTTC
NA	12	TRBV12-3/TRBV12-4	NA	TRBJ2-3	CASSLAAGTQYF	TGTGCCAGCAGTTTAGCCGCCGGGACGCAGTATTTT
NA	15	TRBV5-1	many	TRBJ2-3	CASSLAMGSTDTQYF	TGCGCCAGCAGCTTGGCCATGGGGAGCACAGATACGCAGTATTTT
NA	13	TRBV3-1	NA	TRBJ2-1	CASGEAIYNEQFF	TGTGCCAGCGGCGAAGCGATCTACAATGAGCAGTTCTTC
NA	13	TRBV12-3/TRBV12-4	few	TRBJ1-2	CASSLASPYGYTF	TGTGCCAGCAGTTTAGCAAGTCCTTATGGCTACACCTTC
NA	12	TRBV12-3/TRBV12-4	NA	TRBJ2-3	CASSSVSSPQYF	TGTGCCAGCAGTTCTGTCTCCTCCCCGCAGTATTTT
TRBD1	16	TRBV6-2/TRBV6-3	few	TRBJ2-7	CASSYSRDRGTYEQYF	TGTGCCAGCAGTTACTCGCGGGACAGGGGGACCTACGAGCAGTACTTC
NA	16	TRBV27	NA	TRBJ1-5	CASRITRQARNQPQHF	TGTGCCAGCAGGATTACTCGACAGGCACGCAATCAGCCCCAGCATTTT
TRBD2	14	TRBV28	few	TRBJ2-3	CASSIAGVTDTQYF	TGTGCCAGCAGCATAGCGGGAGTGACAGATACGCAGTATTTT
TRBD1	16	TRBV24-1	many	TRBJ2-3	CATSDSPGQGTDTQYF	TGTGCCACCAGTGATTCCCCGGGACAGGGCACAGATACGCAGTATTTT
TRBD1	13	TRBV20-1	few	TRBJ1-5	CSAPPGGGQPQHF	TGCAGTGCACCACCAGGGGGGGGTCAGCCCCAGCATTTT
NA	15	TRBV4-1	NA	TRBJ1-1	CASSQGTLQNTEAFF	TGCGCCAGCAGCCAGGGGACTCTCCAGAACACTGAAGCTTTCTTT
NA	12	TRBV6-5	few	TRBJ1-6	CASRVRTSPLHF	TGTGCCAGCAGAGTTCGGACTTCACCCCTCCACTTT
TRBD2	15	TRBV6-2/TRBV6-3	NA	TRBJ2-1	CASSYRSGVVNEHFF	TGTGCCAGCAGTTACCGTAGCGGGGTGGTGAATGAGCACTTCTTC
NA	13	TRBV24-1	once	TRBJ2-2	CATSGRVAGELFF	TGTGCCACCAGTGGAAGGGTGGCCGGGGAGCTGTTTTTT
NA	16	TRBV24-1	NA	TRBJ2-3	CATSDGLAFSTDTQYF	TGTGCCACCAGTGACGGGCTAGCCTTTAGCACAGATACGCAGTATTTT
NA	15	TRBV6-1	few	TRBJ2-3	CASRSTGTSTDTQYF	TGTGCCAGCAGGTCGACCGGGACCAGCACAGATACGCAGTATTTT
NA	12	TRBV12-3/TRBV12-4	NA	TRBJ1-1	CASIGGGPEAFF	TGTGCCAGCATTGGGGGTGGCCCTGAAGCTTTCTTT
TRBD2	15	TRBV20-1	few	TRBJ2-7	CSAGELAGAPKEQYF	TGCAGTGCCGGGGAGCTAGCGGGGGCTCCTAAGGAGCAGTACTTC
NA	14	TRBV12-3/TRBV12-4	NA	TRBJ2-7	CASSPAGVTYEQYF	TGTGCCAGCAGTCCAGCCGGGGTAACCTACGAGCAGTACTTC
NA	13	TRBV27	few	TRBJ1-1	CASRKDRVTEAFF	TGTGCCAGCAGGAAGGACAGAGTCACTGAAGCTTTCTTT
NA	14	TRBV3-1	few	TRBJ1-6	CASSPRGGFSPLHF	TGTGCCAGCAGCCCGCGGGGAGGGTTTTCACCCCTCCACTTT
NA	12	TRBV20-1	NA	TRBJ2-5	CSAQGIQETQYF	TGCAGTGCGCAGGGGATACAAGAGACCCAGTACTTC
NA	13	TRBV20-1	few	TRBJ1-5	CSARDIRNQPQHF	TGCAGTGCGAGGGACATCCGGAATCAGCCCCAGCATTTT
NA	13	TRBV20-1	NA	TRBJ1-1	CSASRTGRTEAFF	TGCAGTGCTTCGAGGACCGGTCGGACTGAAGCTTTCTTT
NA	16	TRBV3-1	NA	TRBJ1-1	CASSLSPGLLNTEAFF	TGTGCCAGCAGCCTCAGCCCGGGACTTCTGAACACTGAAGCTTTCTTT
NA	13	TRBV24-1	NA	TRBJ2-1	CATSDYRESEQFF	TGTGCCACCAGTGACTACAGGGAAAGTGAGCAGTTCTTC
TRBD1	16	TRBV7-2	few	TRBJ2-5	CASSLVGQGSKETQYF	TGTGCCAGCAGCTTAGTCGGACAGGGATCGAAAGAGACCCAGTACTTC
NA	16	TRBV7-9	once	TRBJ2-5	CASSLPEAQYQETQYF	TGTGCCAGCAGCTTACCGGAGGCACAGTACCAAGAGACCCAGTACTTC
NA	15	TRBV11-2	few	TRBJ2-1	CASSSLDSSYNEQFF	TGTGCCAGCAGCTCCCTCGACAGCTCCTACAATGAGCAGTTCTTC